A selection of T cell receptor beta chains follows, all from one sample in a study of OX40 agonist ivuxolimab in advanced cancers. Libraries were prepared by immunoSEQ multiplex PCR; TCRdb keeps only in-frame clonotypes and omits some of them. Found here are approximately 74,000 clones, over 80% of them singletons; the top ten hold less than 6%. The sequencing used CD4+ or CD8+ T cells sorted from blood, collected in a trial of the OX40 agonist ivuxolimab. These receptors came from an adult with an advanced solid tumor such as melanoma, head and neck, liver or kidney cancer. The CDR3 runs from the conserved cysteine through the conserved F or W. Fields, in order: J gene, D gene, V gene, CDR3 protein. D genes are given only for firm matches.

TRBJ2-5,.,TRBV9,CASIPLDVGQDVQYF
TRBJ1-2,TRBD1,TRBV7-8,CASSLASRTGANYGYTF
TRBJ1-5,.,TRBV5-6,CASSLGGAQPQHF
TRBJ2-1,TRBD2,TRBV27,CASSLAGTRNEQFF
TRBJ1-1,.,TRBV9,CARWTELMNTEAFF
TRBJ1-5,.,TRBV28,CASSLLGESSNQPQHF
TRBJ2-7,.,TRBV7-6,CASSSAPYEQYF
TRBJ2-1,.,TRBV14,CASSQDSVGLAYNEQFF
TRBJ2-7,TRBD1,TRBV27,CASSSPDRGYEQYF
TRBJ2-7,.,TRBV29-1,CSGLTGRGYEQYF
TRBJ2-1,TRBD2,TRBV4-3,CASSQDTSGRTGEQFF
TRBJ1-4,.,TRBV11-2,CASSHPPGATNEKLFF
TRBJ2-7,.,TRBV19,CASSMSGDYEQYF
TRBJ2-2,.,TRBV11-2,CASSLDLLKGDNTGELFF
TRBJ2-1,TRBD2,TRBV7-8,CASTPPSGYNEQFF
TRBJ1-3,.,TRBV9,CASSTTEVDAGNTIYF
TRBJ2-2,.,TRBV9,CASSPFVSGATGELFF
TRBJ2-7,TRBD1,TRBV27,CASTPAGGAGEQYF
TRBJ1-2,.,TRBV4-2,CASSQVGSAYGYTF
TRBJ2-1,TRBD2,TRBV10-3,CAISGTSGNNEQFF
TRBJ2-3,TRBD2,TRBV2,CASTPPWREGHWTDTQYF
TRBJ1-1,.,TRBV5-8,CASQSVTEAFF
TRBJ2-1,.,TRBV19,CASSNMGEQFF
TRBJ1-4,.,TRBV15,CATSQSGSWVEKLFF
TRBJ1-2,TRBD1,TRBV27,CASSSRLDRAYGYTF
TRBJ2-1,.,TRBV10-3,CAISDESSYNEQFF
TRBJ1-2,.,TRBV29-1,CSVGGGLNYGYTF
TRBJ1-1,.,TRBV19,CASSMSPEGWNTEAFF
TRBJ2-5,.,TRBV5-6,CASSDFNGETQYF
TRBJ2-2,TRBD2,TRBV27,CASSLWTSGTDGELFF
TRBJ2-7,TRBD2,TRBV4-2,CASSQESAGGIYEQYF
TRBJ2-7,.,TRBV11-1,CASSRWDTYEQYF
TRBJ1-3,.,TRBV7-8,CASSLVYGTGRGNTIYF
TRBJ2-7,TRBD2,TRBV9,CASSAKSGSGYEQYF
TRBJ2-2,TRBD2,TRBV4-3,CASSQDGLAGGMKGDGELFF
TRBJ1-1,TRBD1,TRBV7-9,CASSQGDTEAFF
TRBJ2-1,.,TRBV2,CASSTQGSPYNEQFF
TRBJ2-5,.,TRBV10-3,CAISESRILQETQYF
TRBJ2-7,.,TRBV5-4,CASSLSFGSYEQYF